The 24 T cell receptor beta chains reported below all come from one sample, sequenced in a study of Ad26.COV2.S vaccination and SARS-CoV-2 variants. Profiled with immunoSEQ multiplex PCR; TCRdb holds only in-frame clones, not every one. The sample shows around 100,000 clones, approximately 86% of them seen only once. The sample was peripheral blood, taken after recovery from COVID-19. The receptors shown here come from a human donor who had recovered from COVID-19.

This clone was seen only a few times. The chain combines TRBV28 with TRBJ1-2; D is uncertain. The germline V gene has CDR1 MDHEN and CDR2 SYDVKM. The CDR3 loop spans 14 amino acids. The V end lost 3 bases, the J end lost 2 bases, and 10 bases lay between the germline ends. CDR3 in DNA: TGTGCCAGCAGTTTTCACGGGGAGAACTATGGCTACACCTTC. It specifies CASSFHGENYGYTF.

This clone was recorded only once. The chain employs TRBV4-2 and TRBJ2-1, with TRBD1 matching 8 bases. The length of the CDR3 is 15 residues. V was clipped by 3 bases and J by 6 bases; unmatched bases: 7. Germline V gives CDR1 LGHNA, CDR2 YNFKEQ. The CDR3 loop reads CASSHTQGAFNEQFF. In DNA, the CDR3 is TGTGCCAGCAGCCATACGCAGGGGGCTTTCAATGAGCAGTTCTTC.

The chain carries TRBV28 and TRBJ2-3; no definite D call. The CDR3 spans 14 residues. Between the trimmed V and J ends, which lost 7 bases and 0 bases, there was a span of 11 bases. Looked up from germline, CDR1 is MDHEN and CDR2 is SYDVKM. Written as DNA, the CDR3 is TGTGCCAGCATGGGCAGCAGCAGCACAGATACGCAGTATTTT. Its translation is CASMGSSSTDTQYF.

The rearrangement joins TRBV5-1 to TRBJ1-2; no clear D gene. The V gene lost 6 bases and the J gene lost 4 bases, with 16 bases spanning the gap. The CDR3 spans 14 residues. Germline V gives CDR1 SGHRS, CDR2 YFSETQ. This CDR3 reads CASKVPGTLYGYTF. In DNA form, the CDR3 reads TGCGCCAGCAAAGTCCCCGGAACCCTCTATGGCTACACCTTC. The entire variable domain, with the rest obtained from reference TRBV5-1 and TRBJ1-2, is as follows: KAGVTQTPRYLIKTRGQQVTLSCSPISGHRSVSWYQQTPGQGLQFLFEYFSETQRNKGNFPGRFSGRQFSNSRSEMNVSTLELGDSALYLCASKVPGTLYGYTFGSGTRLTVV.

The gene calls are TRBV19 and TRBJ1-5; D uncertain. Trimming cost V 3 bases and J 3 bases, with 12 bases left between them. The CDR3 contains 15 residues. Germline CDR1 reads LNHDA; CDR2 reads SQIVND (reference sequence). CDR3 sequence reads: CASSMSRQTNQPQHF. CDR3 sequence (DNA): TGTGCCAGTAGTATGAGTCGGCAGACCAATCAGCCCCAGCATTTT.

CDR3 amino acids: CASSQGVTNTEAFF. CDR3 DNA: TGCGCCAGCAGCCAAGGGGTGACGAACACTGAAGCTTTCTTT. The chain joins TRBV4-3 to TRBJ1-1; D unclear. Trimming took 1 base from V and 1 from J, leaving 7 bases between them. Germline-derived CDR1 and CDR2 are LGHNA and YSLEER. The CDR3 contains 14 residues.

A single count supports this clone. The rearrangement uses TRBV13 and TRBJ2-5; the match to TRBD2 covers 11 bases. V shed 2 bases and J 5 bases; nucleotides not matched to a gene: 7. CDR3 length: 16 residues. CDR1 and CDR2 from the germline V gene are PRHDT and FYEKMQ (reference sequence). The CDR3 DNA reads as TGTGCCAGCAGCTTACAACTAGCGGGAGTGGGGGAGACCCAGTACTTC. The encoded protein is CASSLQLAGVGETQYF.

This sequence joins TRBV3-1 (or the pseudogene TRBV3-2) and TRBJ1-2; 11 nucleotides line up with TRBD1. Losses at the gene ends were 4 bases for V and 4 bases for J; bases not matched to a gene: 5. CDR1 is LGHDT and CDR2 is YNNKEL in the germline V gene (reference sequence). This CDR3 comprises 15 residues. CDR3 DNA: TGTGCCAGCAGCCCGGGGACAGGGGGAGGCTATGGCTACACCTTC. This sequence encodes CASSPGTGGGYGYTF.

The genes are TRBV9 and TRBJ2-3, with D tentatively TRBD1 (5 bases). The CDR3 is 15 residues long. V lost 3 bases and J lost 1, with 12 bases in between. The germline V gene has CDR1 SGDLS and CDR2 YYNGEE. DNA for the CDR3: TGTGCCAGCAGCGGCGGACAAGGGGGCACAGATACGCAGTATTTT. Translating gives CASSGGQGGTDTQYF.

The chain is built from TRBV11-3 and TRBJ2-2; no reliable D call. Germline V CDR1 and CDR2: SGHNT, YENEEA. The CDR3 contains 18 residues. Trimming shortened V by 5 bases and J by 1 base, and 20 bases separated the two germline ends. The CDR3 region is CASSPSGWETKNTGELFF. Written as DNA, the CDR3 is TGTGCCAGCAGCCCCTCCGGGTGGGAAACCAAGAACACCGGGGAGCTGTTTTTT.

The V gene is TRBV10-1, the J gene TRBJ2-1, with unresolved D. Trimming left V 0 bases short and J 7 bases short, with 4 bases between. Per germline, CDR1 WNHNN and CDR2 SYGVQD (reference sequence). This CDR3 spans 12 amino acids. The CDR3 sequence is CASSESSNEQFF. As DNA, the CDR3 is TGCGCCAGCAGTGAGTCTAGTAATGAGCAGTTCTTC.

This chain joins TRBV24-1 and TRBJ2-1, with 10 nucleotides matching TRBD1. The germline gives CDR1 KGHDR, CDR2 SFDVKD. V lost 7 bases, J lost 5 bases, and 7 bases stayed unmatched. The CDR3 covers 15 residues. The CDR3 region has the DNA TGTGCCACCAGAAAGACAGGGGGCGCCCACAATGAGCAGTTCTTC. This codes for CATRKTGGAHNEQFF.

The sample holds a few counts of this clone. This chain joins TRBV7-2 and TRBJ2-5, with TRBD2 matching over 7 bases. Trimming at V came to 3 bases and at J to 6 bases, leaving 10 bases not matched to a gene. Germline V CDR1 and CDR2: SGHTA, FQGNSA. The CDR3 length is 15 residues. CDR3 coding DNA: TGTGCCAGCAGCTTGGTGGGCGGGAGTACGAAGACCCAGTACTTC. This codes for CASSLVGGSTKTQYF.

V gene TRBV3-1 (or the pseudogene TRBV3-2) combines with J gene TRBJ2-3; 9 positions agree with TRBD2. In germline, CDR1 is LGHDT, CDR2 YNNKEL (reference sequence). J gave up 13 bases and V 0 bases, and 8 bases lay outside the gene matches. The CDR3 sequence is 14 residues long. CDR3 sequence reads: CASSQDLLAGWKYF. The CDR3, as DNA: TGTGCCAGCAGCCAAGATCTCCTAGCGGGGTGGAAGTATTTT.

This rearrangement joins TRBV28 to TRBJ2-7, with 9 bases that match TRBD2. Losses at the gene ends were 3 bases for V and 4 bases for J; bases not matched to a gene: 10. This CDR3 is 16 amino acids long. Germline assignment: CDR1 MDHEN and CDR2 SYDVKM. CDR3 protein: CASSLLSSGAKYEQYF. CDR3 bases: TGTGCCAGCAGTTTGCTGTCTAGCGGGGCTAAGTACGAGCAGTACTTC.

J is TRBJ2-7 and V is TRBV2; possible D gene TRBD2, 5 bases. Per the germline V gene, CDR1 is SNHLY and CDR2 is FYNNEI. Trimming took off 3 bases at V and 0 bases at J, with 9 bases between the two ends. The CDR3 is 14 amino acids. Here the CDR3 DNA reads TGTGCCAGCAGTGACCGGGATTACTCCTACGAGCAGTACTTC. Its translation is CASSDRDYSYEQYF.

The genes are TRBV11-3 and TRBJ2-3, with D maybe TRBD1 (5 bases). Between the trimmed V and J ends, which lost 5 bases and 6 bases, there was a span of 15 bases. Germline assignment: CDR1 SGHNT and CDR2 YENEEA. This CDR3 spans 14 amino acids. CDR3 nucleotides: TGTGCCAGCAGCCGAGTCAGGGTGGCGGATACGCAGTATTTT. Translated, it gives CASSRVRVADTQYF. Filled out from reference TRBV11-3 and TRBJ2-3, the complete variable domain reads EAGVVQSPRYKIIEKKQPVAFWCNPISGHNTLYWYLQNLGQGPELLIRYENEEAVDDSQLPKDRFSAERLKGVDSTLKIQPAELGDSAVYLCASSRVRVADTQYFGPGTRLTVL.

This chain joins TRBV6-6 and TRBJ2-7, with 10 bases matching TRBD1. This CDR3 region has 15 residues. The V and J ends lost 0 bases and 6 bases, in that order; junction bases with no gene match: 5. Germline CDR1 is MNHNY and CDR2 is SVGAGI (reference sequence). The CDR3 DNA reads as TGTGCCAGCAGTTACTCCAGACAGGGGGCGAGCGAGCAGTACTTC. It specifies CASSYSRQGASEQYF.

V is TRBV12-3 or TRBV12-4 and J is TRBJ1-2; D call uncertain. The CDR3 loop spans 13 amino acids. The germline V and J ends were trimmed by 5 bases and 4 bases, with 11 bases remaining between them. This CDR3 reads CASSPTVLYGYTF. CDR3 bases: TGTGCCAGCAGTCCTACAGTCCTCTATGGCTACACCTTC.

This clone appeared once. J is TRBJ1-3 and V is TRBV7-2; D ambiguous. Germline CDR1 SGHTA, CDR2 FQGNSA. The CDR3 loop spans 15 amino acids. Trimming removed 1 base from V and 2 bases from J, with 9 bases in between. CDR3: CASSLVKGAGNTIYF. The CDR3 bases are TGTGCCAGCAGCTTAGTTAAGGGAGCTGGAAACACCATATATTTT.

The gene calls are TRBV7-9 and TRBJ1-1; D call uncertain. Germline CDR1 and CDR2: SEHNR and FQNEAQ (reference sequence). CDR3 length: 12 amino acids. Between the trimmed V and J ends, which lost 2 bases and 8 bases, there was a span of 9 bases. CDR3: CASSLFSQEAFF. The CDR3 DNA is TGTGCCAGCAGCTTATTCTCCCAGGAAGCTTTCTTT.

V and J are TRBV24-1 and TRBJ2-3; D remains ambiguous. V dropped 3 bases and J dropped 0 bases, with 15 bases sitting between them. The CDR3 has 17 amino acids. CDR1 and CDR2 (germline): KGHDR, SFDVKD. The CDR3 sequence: CATSDPLPGSSTDTQYF. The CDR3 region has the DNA TGTGCCACCAGTGATCCCTTGCCAGGATCTAGCACAGATACGCAGTATTTT.

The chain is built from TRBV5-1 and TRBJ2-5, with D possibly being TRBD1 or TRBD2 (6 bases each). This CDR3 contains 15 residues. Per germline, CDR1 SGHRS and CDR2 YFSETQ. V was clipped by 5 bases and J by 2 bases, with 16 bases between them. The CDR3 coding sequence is TGCGCCAGCAGATTGAACCAGGGGAGGCAAGAGACCCAGTACTTC. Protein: CASRLNQGRQETQYF.

CDR3: CASSQKGWDGYTF. The CDR3 DNA reads as TGTGCCAGCAGCCAAAAGGGTTGGGATGGCTACACCTTC. J is TRBJ1-2 and V is TRBV16; no clear D gene. The CDR3 sequence is 13 residues long. Germline V gene lookup returns CDR1 KGHSY and CDR2 FQNENV. V was shortened by 2 bases and J by 6 bases, with 10 bases between the two germline ends. Drawing the rest from reference TRBV16 and TRBJ1-2, the complete variable domain is GEEVAQTPKHLVRGEGQKAKLYCAPIKGHSYVFWYQQVLKNEFKFLISFQNENVFDETGMPKERFSAKCLPNSPCSLEIQATKLEDSAVYFCASSQKGWDGYTFGSGTRLTVV.